What follows are 27 T cell receptor beta chains derived from one specimen sequenced in a study of T-cell reconstitution after alpha-beta-depleted transplantation in children. Unique molecular identifiers were used to barcode this TCRbeta library. TCRdb fed the PCR reads into MiXCR, producing one record per CDR3 protein. The repertoire holds 500,000 to 650,000 distinct CDR3 sequences, with 10% to 15% as singletons. The material was PBMCs, mostly from graft donor cells, obtained 360 days after TCRalphabeta/CD19-depleted stem cell transplant. The receptors stem from a male patient between 10 and 17 years old who had a stem cell transplant for acute myeloid leukemia, so the T cells may come from the graft donor.

V and J are TRBV27 and TRBJ2-7, with 7 bases that match TRBD2. V gave up 5 bases and J gave up 2 bases; unmatched junction bases: 18. CDR3 size: 18 residues. Germline lookup yields CDR1 MNHEY and CDR2 SMNVEV (reference sequence). The CDR3 DNA reads TGTGCCAGCAGTCCACCCAGGGTGGCGGGGGAACACCCCTACGAGCAGTACTTC. Amino acid sequence: CASSPPRVAGEHPYEQYF.

There are a few counts of this clonotype. The rearrangement links TRBV20-1 to TRBJ2-1; 14 bases agree with TRBD2. The CDR3 covers 19 residues. Germline V gene lookup returns CDR1 DFQATT and CDR2 SNEGSKA (reference sequence). V shed 2 bases, J shed 8 bases, and the junction held 17 bases outside the gene matches. DNA of the CDR3: TGCAGTGCTAGATTCTTTCCGGGACTAGCGGGAGTCCGGGGTTATGAGCAGTTCTTC. Protein: CSARFFPGLAGVRGYEQFF.

This chain connects TRBV15 to TRBJ1-1; unclear D gene. V lost 5 bases and J lost 5, with 12 bases in between. This CDR3 contains 13 residues. Looked up from germline, CDR1 is LNHNV and CDR2 is YYDKDF (reference sequence). CDR3 DNA: TGTGCCACCAGCGGCCATGGAGGGACTGAAGCTTTCTTT. Its translation is CATSGHGGTEAFF.

The gene calls are TRBV20-1 and TRBJ2-1, with unresolved D. The CDR3 has 16 residues. Germline-derived CDR1 and CDR2 are DFQATT and SNEGSKA (reference sequence). The V gene lost 0 bases and the J gene lost 0 bases, with 12 bases spanning the gap. This CDR3 reads CSARDRRQSSYNEQFF. The CDR3 DNA reads as TGCAGTGCTAGAGATCGACGCCAGAGCTCCTACAATGAGCAGTTCTTC.

The chain combines TRBV7-3 with TRBJ2-1; the match to TRBD1 covers 10 bases. Germline CDR1 is SGHTA and CDR2 is FQGTGA. The CDR3 has 16 residues. The trim removed 4 bases at V and 7 bases at J, leaving 10 bases unmatched. DNA of the CDR3: TGTGCCAGCAGCTACCAAAGAAGGGACAGGGGAAATGAGCAGTTCTTC. Its translation is CASSYQRRDRGNEQFF.

In this sample, this clonotype turned up many times. The chain recombines TRBV4-3 with TRBJ2-5; TRBD1 aligns across 8 bases. There are 17 residues in the CDR3. V was clipped by 1 base and J by 2 bases; unmatched bases: 9. Germline V gene data show CDR1 as LGHNA and CDR2 as YSLEER. CDR3 region: CASSQGLDRAQQETQYF. CDR3 DNA sequence: TGCGCCAGCAGCCAAGGGCTGGACAGGGCCCAACAAGAGACCCAGTACTTC.

This clonotype has a handful of counts. V gene TRBV7-2 combines with J gene TRBJ2-7; no reliable D call. Germline CDR1 is SGHTA and CDR2 is FQGNSA. Trimming removed 5 bases at V and 0 bases at J, with 14 bases between. The CDR3 contains 15 residues. CDR3 coding DNA: TGTGCCAGCAGCCTCGGGCGAATCGCCTCCTACGAGCAGTACTTC. Its protein is CASSLGRIASYEQYF.

The chain links TRBV5-1 to TRBJ2-6; D might be TRBD2 (6 bases). The germline CDR1 and CDR2 sequences are SGHRS and YFSETQ. The CDR3 is 19 amino acids. The V and J ends lost 4 bases and 0 bases respectively, with 20 bases between them. The CDR3 nucleotides are TGCGCCAGCAGCGCCCTAGGGACTTTAGACTACTCTGGGGCCAACGTCCTGACTTTC. Protein sequence: CASSALGTLDYSGANVLTF. Supplemented by reference TRBV5-1 and TRBJ2-6, the full variable domain reads KAGVTQTPRYLIKTRGQQVTLSCSPISGHRSVSWYQQTPGQGLQFLFEYFSETQRNKGNFPGRFSGRQFSNSRSEMNVSTLELGDSALYLCASSALGTLDYSGANVLTFGAGSRLTVL.

The chain joins TRBV4-3 to TRBJ2-3, with D tentatively TRBD2 (6 bases). The germline V gene encodes CDR1 LGHNA and CDR2 YSLEER. Between the trimmed V and J ends, which lost 0 bases and 0 bases, there was a span of 13 bases. The CDR3 spans 17 residues. The CDR3 here is CASSQDPPGASTDTQYF. The CDR3 bases are TGCGCCAGCAGCCAAGATCCCCCGGGAGCTAGCACAGATACGCAGTATTTT.

This clonotype was observed a handful of times. The chain has TRBV20-1 and TRBJ1-5, with unresolved D. This CDR3 spans 13 amino acids. Trimming shortened V by 5 bases and J by 3 bases, and 11 bases separated the two germline ends. Looked up from germline, CDR1 is DFQATT and CDR2 is SNEGSKA (reference sequence). The CDR3 spells CSASVGINQPQHF. CDR3 nucleotides: TGCAGTGCTTCGGTAGGGATCAATCAGCCCCAGCATTTT.

The rearrangement links TRBV12-5 to TRBJ2-2; D not resolved. Per the germline V gene, CDR1 is LGHNT and CDR2 is FRNRAP. This CDR3 is 11 amino acids long. Trimming removed 7 bases at V and 8 bases at J, with 8 bases between. CDR3 nucleotide sequence: TGTGCTAGTGCCCAATCAGGGGAGCTGTTTTTT. Translated: CASAQSGELFF.

Only a few counts were recorded for this clonotype. V and J are TRBV19 and TRBJ2-1; D perhaps matches TRBD2 (6 bases). CDR1 and CDR2 from the germline V gene are LNHDA and SQIVND (reference sequence). Trimming cost V 2 bases and J 6 bases, with 17 bases left between them. The CDR3 loop spans 16 amino acids. CDR3 residues: CASSIWGRPSINEQFF. CDR3 sequence (DNA): TGTGCCAGTAGTATATGGGGGAGGCCAAGTATCAATGAGCAGTTCTTC.

At least ten counts were recorded for this clonotype. The chain recombines TRBV5-1 with TRBJ2-5; D is unresolved. CDR3 length equals 12 residues. Germline CDR1 reads SGHRS; CDR2 reads YFSETQ. Trimming removed 2 bases at V and 5 bases at J, with 7 bases between. The CDR3 region is CASSFGSETQYF. The CDR3 DNA reads TGCGCCAGCAGCTTTGGAAGCGAGACCCAGTACTTC. Looking up the rest from reference TRBV5-1 and TRBJ2-5 gives the full variable domain: KAGVTQTPRYLIKTRGQQVTLSCSPISGHRSVSWYQQTPGQGLQFLFEYFSETQRNKGNFPGRFSGRQFSNSRSEMNVSTLELGDSALYLCASSFGSETQYFGPGTRLLVL.

CDR3 DNA: TGTGCCAGCAGTCCGCGCGGGGGCTATGGCTACACCTTC. Amino acids: CASSPRGGYGYTF. The chain carries TRBV27 and TRBJ1-2; TRBD1 might be the D (5 bases). The CDR3 covers 13 residues. Trimming removed 5 bases from V and 4 bases from J, with 11 bases in between. Per germline, CDR1 MNHEY and CDR2 SMNVEV (reference sequence).

The rearrangement uses TRBV30 and TRBJ2-1; no clear D gene. V lost 3 bases, J lost 7 bases, and 13 bases lay in between. The CDR3 is made up of 13 amino acids. Germline V gene lookup returns CDR1 GTSNPN and CDR2 SVGIG (reference sequence). For the CDR3, the DNA is TGTGCCTGGAGGACACTCAATGAGAATGAGCAGTTCTTC. Translated, it gives CAWRTLNENEQFF.

This clonotype was observed a handful of times. The V gene is TRBV12-3 or TRBV12-4, the J gene TRBJ1-1; D is possibly TRBD1 (6 bases). The V gene lost 3 bases and the J gene lost 0 bases, with 8 bases spanning the gap. This CDR3 is 14 amino acids long. The CDR3 DNA is TGTGCCAGCAGTTTGGGGGCGCTGAACACTGAAGCTTTCTTT. Protein sequence: CASSLGALNTEAFF.

The chain recombines TRBV10-3 with TRBJ2-5; tentatively, D is TRBD1 (5 bases). Germline values: CDR1 ENHRY, CDR2 SYGVKD. The germline V and J ends were trimmed by 1 base and 3 bases, with 12 bases remaining between them. This CDR3 has 15 residues. The CDR3 DNA sequence: TGTGCCATCAGTGAGTGGGGCAGTCCTGAAGAGACCCAGTACTTC. Protein sequence: CAISEWGSPEETQYF.

This clonotype was recorded at least ten times. The CDR3 loop is CASGRERGTEAFF. The CDR3 nucleotides are TGTGCCAGCGGAAGGGAGCGTGGCACTGAAGCTTTCTTT. This chain connects TRBV7-3 to TRBJ1-1; D unresolved. Germline CDR1 reads SGHTA; CDR2 reads FQGTGA. This CDR3 is 13 amino acids long. V lost 8 bases to trimming and J lost 4 bases, with 14 bases between them.

This clonotype showed up just a few times. This chain connects TRBV7-9 to TRBJ1-1; D is perhaps TRBD1 (5 bases). V dropped 3 bases and J dropped 6 bases, with 14 bases sitting between them. The CDR3 is made up of 14 amino acids. Per the germline V gene, CDR1 is SEHNR and CDR2 is FQNEAQ (reference sequence). Written as DNA, the CDR3 is TGTGCCAGCAGCTTCGGCAGGGAAACTTCTGAAGCTTTCTTT. Protein product: CASSFGRETSEAFF.

This clonotype was seen a handful of times. This rearrangement joins TRBV12-3 or TRBV12-4 to TRBJ2-1; D possibly corresponds to TRBD2 (5 bases). The CDR3 is 17 residues long. Trimming stripped 6 bases from V and 3 bases from J, with 21 bases between. CDR3 protein: CASRRPVQRSSYNEQFF. The CDR3, as DNA: TGTGCCAGCAGGCGTCCCGTCCAGCGGAGTAGCTACAATGAGCAGTTCTTC.

This clonotype was found many times. The chain recombines TRBV28 with TRBJ2-2; maybe TRBD2 (6 bases). V gave up 8 bases and J gave up 0 bases, with 16 bases separating them. This CDR3 region has 16 residues. The germline V gene has CDR1 MDHEN and CDR2 SYDVKM. CDR3 residues: CASGGLMFANTGELFF. CDR3 nucleotides: TGTGCCAGCGGGGGACTCATGTTCGCGAACACCGGGGAGCTGTTTTTT. The whole variable domain, filled in from reference TRBV28 and TRBJ2-2, reads DVKVTQSSRYLVKRTGEKVFLECVQDMDHENMFWYRQDPGLGLRLIYFSYDVKMKEKGDIPEGYSVSREKKERFSLILESASTNQTSMYLCASGGLMFANTGELFFGEGSRLTVL.

In DNA, the CDR3 is TGTGCCAGCAGCTTACGTGCGCATACGCAGTATTTT. It yields the protein CASSLRAHTQYF. The chain combines TRBV7-8 with TRBJ2-3; D ambiguous. Trimming took 2 bases from V and 7 from J, leaving 7 bases between them. Germline V gene data show CDR1 as SGHVS and CDR2 as FQNEAQ. This CDR3 comprises 12 residues.

This chain's CDR3 is CASSYLAGINEQFF. As DNA, the CDR3 is TGTGCCAGCAGTTACCTAGCGGGAATTAATGAGCAGTTCTTC. The chain links TRBV27 to TRBJ2-1; 9 bases are a match to TRBD2. The CDR3 length is 14 residues. After removal of 4 bases from V and 7 bases from J, the junction contained 5 bases not matched to a gene. Germline V gives CDR1 MNHEY, CDR2 SMNVEV (reference sequence).

The chain is built from TRBV21-1 and TRBJ1-1. TRBV21-1 represents a pseudogene. The CDR3 totals 19 residues. Written as DNA, the CDR3 is TGTGCCAGCAGCCACCAAGTCCTCACCCTCCCGAGCGAGAACACTGAAGCTTTCTTT. Protein: CASSHQVLTLPSENTEAFF.

The chain joins TRBV12-3 or TRBV12-4 to TRBJ2-1; D gene uncertain. The CDR3 consists of 12 residues. Trimming cost V 6 bases and J 9 bases, with 12 bases left between them. In DNA, the CDR3 is TGTGCCAGCAGCCCGATTCGCCCTGAGCAGTTCTTC. Encoded protein: CASSPIRPEQFF.

The chain is built from TRBV29-1 and TRBJ2-5; 7 bases are shared with TRBD1. The CDR3 is 11 amino acids. Germline-derived CDR1 and CDR2 are SQVTM and ANQGSEA. Trimming cost V 8 bases and J 5 bases; bases outside gene matches: 5. CDR3 DNA: TGCAGCACCGACAGGGTGGAGACCCAGTACTTC. Its protein is CSTDRVETQYF.

In its sample, this clonotype was seen a few times. The rearrangement links TRBV7-9 to TRBJ2-1; 11 bases fit TRBD2. Germline loops: CDR1 SEHNR, CDR2 FQNEAQ (reference sequence). The CDR3 is made up of 15 amino acids. V was clipped by 3 bases and J by 7 bases; unmatched bases: 5. The CDR3 spells CASSFPGLAVNEQFF. The CDR3 nucleotides are TGTGCCAGCAGCTTCCCGGGACTAGCGGTTAATGAGCAGTTCTTC.